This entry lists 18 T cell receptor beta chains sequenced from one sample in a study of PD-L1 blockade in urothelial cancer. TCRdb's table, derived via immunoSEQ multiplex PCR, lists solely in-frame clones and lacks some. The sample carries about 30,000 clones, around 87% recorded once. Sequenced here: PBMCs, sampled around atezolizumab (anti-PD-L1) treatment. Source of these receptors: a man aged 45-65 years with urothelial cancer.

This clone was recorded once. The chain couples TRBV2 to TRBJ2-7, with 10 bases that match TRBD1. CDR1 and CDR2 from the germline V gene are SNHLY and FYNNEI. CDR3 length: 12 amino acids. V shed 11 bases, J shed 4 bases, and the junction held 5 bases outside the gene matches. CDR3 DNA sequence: TGTGCCGGACGACAGGGGGCTTACGAGCAGTACTTC. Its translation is CAGRQGAYEQYF.

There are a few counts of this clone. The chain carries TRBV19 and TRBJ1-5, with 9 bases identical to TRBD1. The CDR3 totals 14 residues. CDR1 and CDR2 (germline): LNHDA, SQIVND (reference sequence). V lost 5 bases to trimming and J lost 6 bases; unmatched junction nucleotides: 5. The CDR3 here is CASSFHRGLQPQHF. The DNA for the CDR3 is TGTGCCAGTAGTTTCCACAGGGGGCTTCAGCCCCAGCATTTT.

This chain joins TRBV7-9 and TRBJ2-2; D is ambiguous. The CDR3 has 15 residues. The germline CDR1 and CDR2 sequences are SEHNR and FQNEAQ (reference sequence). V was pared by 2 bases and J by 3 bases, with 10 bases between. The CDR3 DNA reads TGTGCCAGCAGCTTATTACGCAGTTACACCGGGGAGCTGTTTTTT. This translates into CASSLLRSYTGELFF. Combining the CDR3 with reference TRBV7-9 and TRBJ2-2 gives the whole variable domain DTGVSQNPRHKITKRGQNVTFRCDPISEHNRLYWYRQTLGQGPEFLTYFQNEAQLEKSRLLSDRFSAERPKGSFSTLEIQRTEQGDSAMYLCASSLLRSYTGELFFGEGSRLTVL.

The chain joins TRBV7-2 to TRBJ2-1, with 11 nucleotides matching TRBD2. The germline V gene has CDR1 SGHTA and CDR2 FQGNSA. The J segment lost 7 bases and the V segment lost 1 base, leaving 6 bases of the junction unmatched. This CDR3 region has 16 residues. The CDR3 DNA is TGTGCCAGCAGCTTAGACCTAGCGGGGGGTCGGAATGAGCAGTTCTTC. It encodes CASSLDLAGGRNEQFF.

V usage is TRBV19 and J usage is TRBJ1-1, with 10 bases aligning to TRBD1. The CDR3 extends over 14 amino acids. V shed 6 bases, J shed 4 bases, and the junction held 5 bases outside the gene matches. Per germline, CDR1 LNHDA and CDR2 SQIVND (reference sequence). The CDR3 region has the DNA TGTGCCAGTAGACGGACAGGGGGAAGCACTGAAGCTTTCTTT. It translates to CASRRTGGSTEAFF.

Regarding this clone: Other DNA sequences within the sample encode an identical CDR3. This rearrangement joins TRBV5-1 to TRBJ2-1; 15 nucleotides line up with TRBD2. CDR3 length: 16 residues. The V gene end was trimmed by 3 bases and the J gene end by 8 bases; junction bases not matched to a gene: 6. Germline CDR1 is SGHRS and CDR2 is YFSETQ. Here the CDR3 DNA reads TGCGCCAGCAGCTCGGGACTAGCGGGAGGTTCGGATGAGCAGTTCTTC. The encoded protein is CASSSGLAGGSDEQFF.

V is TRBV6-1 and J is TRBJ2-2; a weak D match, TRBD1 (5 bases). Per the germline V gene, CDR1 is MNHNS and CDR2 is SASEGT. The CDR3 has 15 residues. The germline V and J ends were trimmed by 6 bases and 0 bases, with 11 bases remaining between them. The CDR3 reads CASRVQDANTGELFF. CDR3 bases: TGTGCCAGCAGAGTACAGGACGCGAACACCGGGGAGCTGTTTTTT.

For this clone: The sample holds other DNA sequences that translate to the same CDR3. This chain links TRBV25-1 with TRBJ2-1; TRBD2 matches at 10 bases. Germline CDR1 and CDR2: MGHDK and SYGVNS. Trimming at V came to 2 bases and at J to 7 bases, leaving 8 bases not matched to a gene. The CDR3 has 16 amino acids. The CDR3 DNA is TGTGCCAGCAGTGAAACGAGCGGGAGGGCCTTGAATGAGCAGTTCTTC. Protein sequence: CASSETSGRALNEQFF.

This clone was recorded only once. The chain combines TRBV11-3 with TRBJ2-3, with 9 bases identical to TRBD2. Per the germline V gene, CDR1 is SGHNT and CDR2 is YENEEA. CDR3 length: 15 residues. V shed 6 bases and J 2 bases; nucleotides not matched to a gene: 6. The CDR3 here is CASSLSGSTTDTQYF. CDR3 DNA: TGTGCCAGCAGTCTTAGCGGGAGCACCACAGATACGCAGTATTTT.

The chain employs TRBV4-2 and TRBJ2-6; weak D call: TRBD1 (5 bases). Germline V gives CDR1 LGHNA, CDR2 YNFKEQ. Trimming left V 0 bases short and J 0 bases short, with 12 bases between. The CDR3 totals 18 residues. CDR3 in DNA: TGTGCCAGCAGCCAAGATCGGTGGGGCAACTCTGGGGCCAACGTCCTGACTTTC. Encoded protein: CASSQDRWGNSGANVLTF.

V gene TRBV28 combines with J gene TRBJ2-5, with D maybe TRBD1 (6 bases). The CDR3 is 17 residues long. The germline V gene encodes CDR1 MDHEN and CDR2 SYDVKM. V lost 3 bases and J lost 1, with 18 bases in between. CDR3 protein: CASSFPRGESSQETQYF. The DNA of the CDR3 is TGTGCCAGCAGTTTCCCCAGGGGAGAAAGCTCCCAAGAGACCCAGTACTTC. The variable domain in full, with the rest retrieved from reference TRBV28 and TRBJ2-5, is DVKVTQSSRYLVKRTGEKVFLECVQDMDHENMFWYRQDPGLGLRLIYFSYDVKMKEKGDIPEGYSVSREKKERFSLILESASTNQTSMYLCASSFPRGESSQETQYFGPGTRLLVL.

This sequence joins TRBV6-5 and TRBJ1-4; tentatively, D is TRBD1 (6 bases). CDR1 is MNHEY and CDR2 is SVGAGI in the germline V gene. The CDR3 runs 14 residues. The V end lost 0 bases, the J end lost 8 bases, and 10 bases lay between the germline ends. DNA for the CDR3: TGTGCCAGCAGTTACTCACAGGGACTAGAAAAACTGTTTTTT. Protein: CASSYSQGLEKLFF.

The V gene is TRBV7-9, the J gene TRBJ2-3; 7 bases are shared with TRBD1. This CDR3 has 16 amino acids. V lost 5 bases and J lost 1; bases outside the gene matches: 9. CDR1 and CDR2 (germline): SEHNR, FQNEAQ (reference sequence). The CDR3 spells CASSGDSPDRTDTQYF. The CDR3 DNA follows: TGTGCCAGCAGCGGGGACAGTCCCGACCGCACAGATACGCAGTATTTT.

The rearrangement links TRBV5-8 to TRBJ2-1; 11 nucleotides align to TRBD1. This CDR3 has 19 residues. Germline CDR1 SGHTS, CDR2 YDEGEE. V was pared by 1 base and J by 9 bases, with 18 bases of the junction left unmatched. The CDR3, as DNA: TGTGCCAGCAGCTTGTATGGACAGGGGGCGCGTGGCCCAACGGGTGAGCAGTTCTTC. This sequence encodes CASSLYGQGARGPTGEQFF. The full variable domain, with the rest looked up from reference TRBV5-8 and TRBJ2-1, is EAGVTQSPTHLIKTRGQQATLRCSPISGHTSVYWYQQALGLGLQFLLWYDEGEERNRGNFPPRFSGRQFPNYSSELNVNALELEDSALYLCASSLYGQGARGPTGEQFFGPGTRLTVL.

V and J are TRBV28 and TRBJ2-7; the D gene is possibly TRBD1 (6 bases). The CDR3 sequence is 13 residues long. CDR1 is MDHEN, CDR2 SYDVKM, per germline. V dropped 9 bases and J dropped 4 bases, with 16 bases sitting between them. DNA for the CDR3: TGTGCCAGTAGTCCAGGGGCGCAATACGAGCAGTACTTC. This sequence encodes CASSPGAQYEQYF.

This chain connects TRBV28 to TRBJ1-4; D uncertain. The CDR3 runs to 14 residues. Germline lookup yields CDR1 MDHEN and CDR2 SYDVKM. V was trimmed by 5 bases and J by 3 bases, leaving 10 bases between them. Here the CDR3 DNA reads TGTGCCAGCAGTATGGCGGAGCCTAATGAAAAACTGTTTTTT. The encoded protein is CASSMAEPNEKLFF.

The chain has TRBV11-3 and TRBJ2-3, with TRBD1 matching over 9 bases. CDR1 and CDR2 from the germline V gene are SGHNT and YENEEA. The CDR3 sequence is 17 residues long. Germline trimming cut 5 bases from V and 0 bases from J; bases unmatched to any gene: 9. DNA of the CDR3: TGTGCCAGCAGCCCGGACAGGGGCATTGTGAGCACAGATACGCAGTATTTT. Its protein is CASSPDRGIVSTDTQYF. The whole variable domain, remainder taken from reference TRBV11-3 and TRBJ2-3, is EAGVVQSPRYKIIEKKQPVAFWCNPISGHNTLYWYLQNLGQGPELLIRYENEEAVDDSQLPKDRFSAERLKGVDSTLKIQPAELGDSAVYLCASSPDRGIVSTDTQYFGPGTRLTVL.

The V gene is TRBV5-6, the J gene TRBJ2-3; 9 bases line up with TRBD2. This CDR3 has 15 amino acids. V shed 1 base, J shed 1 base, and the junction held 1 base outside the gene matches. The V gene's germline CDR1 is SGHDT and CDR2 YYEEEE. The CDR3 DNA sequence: TGTGCCAGCAGCTTGATAGCGGGAGGCACAGATACGCAGTATTTT. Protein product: CASSLIAGGTDTQYF.